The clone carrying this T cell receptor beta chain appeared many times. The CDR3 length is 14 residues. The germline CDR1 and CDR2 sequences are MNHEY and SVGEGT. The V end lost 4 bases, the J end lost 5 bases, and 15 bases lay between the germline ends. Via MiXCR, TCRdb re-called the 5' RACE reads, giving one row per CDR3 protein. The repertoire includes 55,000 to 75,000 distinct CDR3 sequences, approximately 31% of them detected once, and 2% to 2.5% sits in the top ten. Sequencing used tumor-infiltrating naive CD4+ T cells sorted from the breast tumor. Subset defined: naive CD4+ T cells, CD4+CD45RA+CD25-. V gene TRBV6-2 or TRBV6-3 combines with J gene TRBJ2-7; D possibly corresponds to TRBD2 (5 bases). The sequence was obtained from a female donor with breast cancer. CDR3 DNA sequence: TGTGCCAGCAGTTCTAAGCTGGAGGTGGACGAGCAGTACTTC. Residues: CASSSKLEVDEQYF.